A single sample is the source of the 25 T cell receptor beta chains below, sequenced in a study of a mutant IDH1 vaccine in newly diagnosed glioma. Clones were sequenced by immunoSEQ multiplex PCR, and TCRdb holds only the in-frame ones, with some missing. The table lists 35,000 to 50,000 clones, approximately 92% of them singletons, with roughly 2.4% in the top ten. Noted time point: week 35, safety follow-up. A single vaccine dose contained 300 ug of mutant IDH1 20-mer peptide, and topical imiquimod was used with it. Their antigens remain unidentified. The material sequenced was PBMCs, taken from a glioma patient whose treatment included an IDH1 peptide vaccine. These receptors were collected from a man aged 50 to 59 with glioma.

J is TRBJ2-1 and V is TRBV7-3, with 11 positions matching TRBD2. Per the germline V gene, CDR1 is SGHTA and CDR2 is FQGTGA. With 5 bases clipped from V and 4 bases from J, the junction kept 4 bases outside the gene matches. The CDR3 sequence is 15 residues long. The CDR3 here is CASSPGLAGYNEQFF. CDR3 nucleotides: TGTGCCAGCAGCCCAGGACTAGCGGGTTACAATGAGCAGTTCTTC.

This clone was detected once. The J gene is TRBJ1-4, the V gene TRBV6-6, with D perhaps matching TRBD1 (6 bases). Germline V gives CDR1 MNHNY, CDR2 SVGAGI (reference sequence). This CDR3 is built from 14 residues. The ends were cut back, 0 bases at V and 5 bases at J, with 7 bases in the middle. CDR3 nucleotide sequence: TGTGCCAGCAGTTACTCTGGACAGAATGAAAAACTGTTTTTT. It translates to CASSYSGQNEKLFF.

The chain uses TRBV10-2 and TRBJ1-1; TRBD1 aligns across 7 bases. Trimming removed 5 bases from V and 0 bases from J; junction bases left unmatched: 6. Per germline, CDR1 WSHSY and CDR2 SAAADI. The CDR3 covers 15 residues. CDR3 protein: CASSFTGQVNTEAFF. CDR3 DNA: TGCGCCAGCAGTTTTACCGGACAGGTGAACACTGAAGCTTTCTTT.

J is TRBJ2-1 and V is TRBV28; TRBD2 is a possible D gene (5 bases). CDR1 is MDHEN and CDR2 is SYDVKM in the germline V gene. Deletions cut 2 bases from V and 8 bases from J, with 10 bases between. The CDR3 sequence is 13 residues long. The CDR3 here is CASSLRLAYEQFF. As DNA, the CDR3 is TGTGCCAGCAGTTTAAGGCTAGCCTATGAGCAGTTCTTC.

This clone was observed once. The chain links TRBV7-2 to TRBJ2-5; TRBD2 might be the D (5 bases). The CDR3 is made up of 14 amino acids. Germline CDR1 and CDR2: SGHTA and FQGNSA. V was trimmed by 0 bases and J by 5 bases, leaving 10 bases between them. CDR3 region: CASSLAARRETQYF. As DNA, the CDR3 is TGTGCCAGCAGCTTAGCGGCGAGGAGGGAGACCCAGTACTTC.

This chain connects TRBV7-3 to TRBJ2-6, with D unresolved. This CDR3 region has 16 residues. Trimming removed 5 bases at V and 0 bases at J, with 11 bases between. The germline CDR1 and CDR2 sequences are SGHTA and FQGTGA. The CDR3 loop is CASSQRSGSGANVLTF. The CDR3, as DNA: TGTGCCAGCAGCCAGAGATCAGGCTCTGGGGCCAACGTCCTGACTTTC.

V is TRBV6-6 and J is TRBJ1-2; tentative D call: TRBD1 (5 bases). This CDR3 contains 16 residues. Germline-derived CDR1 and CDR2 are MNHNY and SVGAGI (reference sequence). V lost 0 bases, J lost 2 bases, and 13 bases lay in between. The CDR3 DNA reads TGTGCCAGCAGTTACTCACGGGGCGGTGGCAACTATGGCTACACCTTC. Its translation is CASSYSRGGGNYGYTF.

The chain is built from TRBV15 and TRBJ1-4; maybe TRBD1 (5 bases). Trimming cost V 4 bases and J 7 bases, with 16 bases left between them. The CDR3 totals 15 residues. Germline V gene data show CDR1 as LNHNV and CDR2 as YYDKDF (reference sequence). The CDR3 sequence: CATSKRQGPSEKLFF. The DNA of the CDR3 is TGTGCCACCAGCAAGAGGCAGGGACCGAGTGAAAAACTGTTTTTT.

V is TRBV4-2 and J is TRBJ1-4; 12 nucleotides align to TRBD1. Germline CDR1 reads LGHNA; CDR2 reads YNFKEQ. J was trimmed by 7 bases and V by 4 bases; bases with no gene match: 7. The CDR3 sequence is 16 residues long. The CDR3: CASSLGQGAISEKLFF. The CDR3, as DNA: TGTGCCAGCAGCCTGGGACAGGGGGCGATCAGTGAAAAACTGTTTTTT.

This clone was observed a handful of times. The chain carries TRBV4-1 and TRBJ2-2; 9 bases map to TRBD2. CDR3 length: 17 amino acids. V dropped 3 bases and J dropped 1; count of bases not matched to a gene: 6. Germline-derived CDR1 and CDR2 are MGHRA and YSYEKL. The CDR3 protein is CASSHYGGGGNTGELFF. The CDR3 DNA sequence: TGCGCCAGCAGCCACTATGGCGGGGGGGGGAACACCGGGGAGCTGTTTTTT.

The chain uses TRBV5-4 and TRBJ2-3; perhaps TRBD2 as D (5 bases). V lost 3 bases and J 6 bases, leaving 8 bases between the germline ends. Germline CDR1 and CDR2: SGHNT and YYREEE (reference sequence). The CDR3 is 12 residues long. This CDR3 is CASSSVADTQYF. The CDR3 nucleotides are TGTGCCAGCAGCTCCGTAGCGGATACGCAGTATTTT.

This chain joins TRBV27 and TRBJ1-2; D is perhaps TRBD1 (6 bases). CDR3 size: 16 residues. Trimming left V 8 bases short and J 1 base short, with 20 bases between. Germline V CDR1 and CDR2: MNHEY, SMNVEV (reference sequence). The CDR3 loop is CASRSNHRGVNYGYTF. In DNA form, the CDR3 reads TGTGCCAGCCGATCTAATCATAGGGGGGTTAACTATGGCTACACCTTC.

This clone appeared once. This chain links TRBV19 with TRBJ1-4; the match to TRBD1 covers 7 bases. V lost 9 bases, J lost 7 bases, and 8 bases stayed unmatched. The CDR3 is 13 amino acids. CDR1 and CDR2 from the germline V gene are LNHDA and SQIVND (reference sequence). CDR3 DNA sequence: TGTGCCAGGGAAGACAGGGTGGTTGAAAAACTGTTTTTT. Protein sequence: CAREDRVVEKLFF.

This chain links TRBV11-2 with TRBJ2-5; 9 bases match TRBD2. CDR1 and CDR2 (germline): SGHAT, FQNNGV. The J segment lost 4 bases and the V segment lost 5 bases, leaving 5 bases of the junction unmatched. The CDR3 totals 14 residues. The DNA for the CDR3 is TGTGCCAGCAGCCGTAGCGGGAGAGGAGAGACCCAGTACTTC. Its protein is CASSRSGRGETQYF.

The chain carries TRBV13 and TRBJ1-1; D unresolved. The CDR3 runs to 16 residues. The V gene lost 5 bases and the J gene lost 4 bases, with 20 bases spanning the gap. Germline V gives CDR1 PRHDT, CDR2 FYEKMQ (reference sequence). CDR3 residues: CASSHLSGGRSTEAFF. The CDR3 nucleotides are TGTGCCAGCAGCCACCTGTCGGGAGGTAGGAGCACTGAAGCTTTCTTT.

CDR3 region: CASSQAGLEETQYF. The CDR3 nucleotides are TGTGCCAGCAGCCAAGCGGGACTCGAGGAGACCCAGTACTTC. The J gene is TRBJ2-5, the V gene TRBV4-2; D is possibly TRBD2 (6 bases). The CDR3 covers 14 residues. Per germline, CDR1 LGHNA and CDR2 YNFKEQ. V was clipped by 1 base and J by 5 bases, with 11 bases between them.

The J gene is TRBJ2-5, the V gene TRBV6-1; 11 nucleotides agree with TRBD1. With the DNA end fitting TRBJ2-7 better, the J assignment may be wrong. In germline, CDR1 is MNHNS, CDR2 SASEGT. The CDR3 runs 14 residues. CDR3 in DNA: TGTGCCAGCAGGGGGACAGGGGGTCCCTACGAGCAGTACTTC. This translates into CASRGTGGPYEQYF.

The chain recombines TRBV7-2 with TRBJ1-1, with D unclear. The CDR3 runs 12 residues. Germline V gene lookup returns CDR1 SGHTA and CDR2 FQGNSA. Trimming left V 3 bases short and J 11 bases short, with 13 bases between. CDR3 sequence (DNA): TGTGCCAGCAGCTTCGGAAGGATGGATGCTTTCTTT. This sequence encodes CASSFGRMDAFF.

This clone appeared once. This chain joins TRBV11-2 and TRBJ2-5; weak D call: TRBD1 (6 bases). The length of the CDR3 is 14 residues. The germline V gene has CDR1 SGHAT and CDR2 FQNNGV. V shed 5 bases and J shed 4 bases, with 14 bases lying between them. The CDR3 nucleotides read TGTGCCAGCAGCGACAGGACAGTAACAGAGACCCAGTACTTC. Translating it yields CASSDRTVTETQYF.

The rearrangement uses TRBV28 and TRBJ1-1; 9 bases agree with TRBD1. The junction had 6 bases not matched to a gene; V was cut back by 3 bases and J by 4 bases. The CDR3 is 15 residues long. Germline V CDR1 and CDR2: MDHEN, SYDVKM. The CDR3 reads CASSFLGQGTTEAFF. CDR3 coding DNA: TGTGCCAGCAGTTTTTTGGGACAGGGTACCACTGAAGCTTTCTTT.

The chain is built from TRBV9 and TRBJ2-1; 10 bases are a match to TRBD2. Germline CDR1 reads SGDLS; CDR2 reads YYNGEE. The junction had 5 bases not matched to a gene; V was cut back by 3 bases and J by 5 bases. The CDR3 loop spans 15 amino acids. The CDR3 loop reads CASSGGTSVNNEQFF. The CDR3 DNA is TGTGCCAGCAGCGGTGGGACTAGCGTTAACAATGAGCAGTTCTTC.

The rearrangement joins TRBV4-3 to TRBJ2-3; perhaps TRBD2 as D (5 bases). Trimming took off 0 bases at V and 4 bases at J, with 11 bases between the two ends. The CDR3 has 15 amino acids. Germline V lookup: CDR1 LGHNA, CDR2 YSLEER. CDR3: CASSQELGSADTQYF. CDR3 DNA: TGCGCCAGCAGCCAAGAACTAGGGAGCGCAGATACGCAGTATTTT.

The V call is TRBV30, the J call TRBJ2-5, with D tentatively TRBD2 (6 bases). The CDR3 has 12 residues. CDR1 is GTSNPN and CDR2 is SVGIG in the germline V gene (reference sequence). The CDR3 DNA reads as TGTGCTTCCCGGCGGGGCGGAGAGACCCAGTACTTC. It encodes CASRRGGETQYF.

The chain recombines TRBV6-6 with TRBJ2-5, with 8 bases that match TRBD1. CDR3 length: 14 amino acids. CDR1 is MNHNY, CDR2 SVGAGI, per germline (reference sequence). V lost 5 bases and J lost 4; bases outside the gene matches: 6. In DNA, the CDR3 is TGTGCCAGCAGTCCGGACAGGGTAGTAGAGACCCAGTACTTC. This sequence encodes CASSPDRVVETQYF.

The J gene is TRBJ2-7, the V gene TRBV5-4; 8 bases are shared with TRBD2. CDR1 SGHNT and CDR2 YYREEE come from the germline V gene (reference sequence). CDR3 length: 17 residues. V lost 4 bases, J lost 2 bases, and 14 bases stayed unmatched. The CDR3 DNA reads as TGTGCCAGCAGCAGGGGGGGGAATAGCGGGGTCGCCTACGAGCAGTACTTC. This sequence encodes CASSRGGNSGVAYEQYF.